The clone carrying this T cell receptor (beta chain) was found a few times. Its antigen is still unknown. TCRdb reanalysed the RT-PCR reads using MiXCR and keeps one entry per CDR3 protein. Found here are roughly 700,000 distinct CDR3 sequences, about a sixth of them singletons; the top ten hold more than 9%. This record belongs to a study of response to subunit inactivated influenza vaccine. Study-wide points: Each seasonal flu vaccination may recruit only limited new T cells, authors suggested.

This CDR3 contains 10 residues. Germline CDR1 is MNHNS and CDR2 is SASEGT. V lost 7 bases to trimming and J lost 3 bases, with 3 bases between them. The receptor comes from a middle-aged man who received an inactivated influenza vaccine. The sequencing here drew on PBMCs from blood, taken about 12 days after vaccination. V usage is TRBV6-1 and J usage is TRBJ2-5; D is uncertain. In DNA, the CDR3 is TGTGCCAGCATGGAAGAGACCCAGTACTTC. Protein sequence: CASMEETQYF.